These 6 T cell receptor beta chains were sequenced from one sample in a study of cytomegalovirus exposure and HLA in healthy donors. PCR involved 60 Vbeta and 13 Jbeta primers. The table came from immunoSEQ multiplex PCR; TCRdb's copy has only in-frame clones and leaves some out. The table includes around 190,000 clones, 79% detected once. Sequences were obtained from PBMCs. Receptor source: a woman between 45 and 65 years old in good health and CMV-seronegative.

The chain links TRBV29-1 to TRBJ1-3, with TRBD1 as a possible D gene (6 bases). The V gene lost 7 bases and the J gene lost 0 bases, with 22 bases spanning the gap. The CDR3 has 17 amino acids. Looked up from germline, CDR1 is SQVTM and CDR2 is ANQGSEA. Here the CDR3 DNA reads TGCAGCGCCACCTCCCACGGGACACTGATCTCTGGAAACACCATATATTTT. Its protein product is CSATSHGTLISGNTIYF.

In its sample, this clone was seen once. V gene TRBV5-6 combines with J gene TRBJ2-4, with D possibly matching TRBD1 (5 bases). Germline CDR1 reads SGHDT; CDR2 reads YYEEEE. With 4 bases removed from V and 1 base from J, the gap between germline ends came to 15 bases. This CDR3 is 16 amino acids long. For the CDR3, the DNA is TGTGCCAGCAGCCATAGCAGGGCTCACGCCAAAAACATTCAGTACTTC. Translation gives CASSHSRAHAKNIQYF.

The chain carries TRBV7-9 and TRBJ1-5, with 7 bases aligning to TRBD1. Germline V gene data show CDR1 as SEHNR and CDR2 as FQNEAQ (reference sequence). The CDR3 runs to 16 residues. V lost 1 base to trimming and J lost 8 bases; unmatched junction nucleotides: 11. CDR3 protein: CASSLGGVQGNKPQHF. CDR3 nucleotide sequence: TGTGCCAGCAGCTTAGGTGGTGTACAGGGGAATAAGCCCCAGCATTTT. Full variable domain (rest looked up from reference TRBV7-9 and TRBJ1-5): DTGVSQNPRHKITKRGQNVTFRCDPISEHNRLYWYRQTLGQGPEFLTYFQNEAQLEKSRLLSDRFSAERPKGSFSTLEIQRTEQGDSAMYLCASSLGGVQGNKPQHFGDGTRLSIL.

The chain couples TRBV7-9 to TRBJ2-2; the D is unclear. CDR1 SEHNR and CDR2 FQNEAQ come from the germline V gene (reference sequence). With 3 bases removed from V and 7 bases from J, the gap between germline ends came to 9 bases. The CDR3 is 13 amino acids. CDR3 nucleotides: TGTGCCAGCAGCTTGAGTCAAGTCGGGGAGCTGTTTTTT. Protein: CASSLSQVGELFF.

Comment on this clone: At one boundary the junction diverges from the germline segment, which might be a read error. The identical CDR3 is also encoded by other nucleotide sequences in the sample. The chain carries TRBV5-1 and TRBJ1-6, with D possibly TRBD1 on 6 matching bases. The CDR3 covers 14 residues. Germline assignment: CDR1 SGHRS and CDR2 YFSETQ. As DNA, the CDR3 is TGCGCCAGCAGCTTGGAGGGGGAAGGGTCACCCCTTCACTTT. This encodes CASSLEGEGSPLHF.

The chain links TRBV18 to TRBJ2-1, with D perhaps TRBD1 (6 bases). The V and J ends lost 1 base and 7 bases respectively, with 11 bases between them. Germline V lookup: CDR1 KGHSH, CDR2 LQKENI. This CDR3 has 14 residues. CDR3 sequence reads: CASSPQQGNNEQFF. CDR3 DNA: TGTGCCAGCTCACCACAACAGGGAAATAATGAGCAGTTCTTC.